The 30 T cell receptor beta chains reported below all come from one sample, sequenced in a study of shared clonotypes between healthy human individuals. Assay: immunoSEQ multiplex PCR; the TCRdb copy retains only in-frame clones and omits some. The table lists around 430,000 clones, 70% to 80% of them singletons. Source material: PBMCs. The receptors derive from a woman aged 40 to 50 in good health. Some clones in this sample may be carry-over from other donors' samples.

The sample holds one count of this clone. The chain uses TRBV9 and TRBJ2-7; D may match TRBD1 or TRBD2 (5 bases each). The germline V gene encodes CDR1 SGDLS and CDR2 YYNGEE. Trimming cost V 3 bases and J 5 bases, with 12 bases left between them. The CDR3 contains 13 residues. CDR3 amino acids: CASSAQQGHEQYF. CDR3 in DNA: TGTGCCAGCAGCGCCCAGCAGGGACACGAGCAGTACTTC.

The chain uses TRBV27 and TRBJ1-4; D gene ambiguous. Germline values: CDR1 MNHEY, CDR2 SMNVEV (reference sequence). Trimming stripped 0 bases from V and 4 bases from J, with 9 bases between. This CDR3 region has 15 residues. The CDR3 spells CASSLSQTYNEKLFF. The CDR3 nucleotides read TGTGCCAGCAGTTTATCGCAGACTTATAATGAAAAACTGTTTTTT.

The gene calls are TRBV4-2 and TRBJ1-2; weak D call: TRBD1 (6 bases). CDR3 size: 15 residues. Germline loops: CDR1 LGHNA, CDR2 YNFKEQ. V dropped 0 bases and J dropped 4 bases, with 12 bases sitting between them. The CDR3 is CASSQDRGGFYGYTF. The CDR3 DNA sequence: TGTGCCAGCAGCCAAGATAGGGGGGGGTTCTATGGCTACACCTTC.

This chain links TRBV11-3 with TRBJ1-1; D not certain. CDR1 is SGHNT, CDR2 YENEEA, per germline. This CDR3 has 16 amino acids. V was shortened by 5 bases and J by 1 base, with 17 bases between the two germline ends. The CDR3 DNA reads as TGTGCCAGCAGCCCCCGACCCATCCTAGAGAACACTGAAGCTTTCTTT. It is translated as CASSPRPILENTEAFF.

The chain employs TRBV28 and TRBJ2-1; D perhaps matches TRBD2 (6 bases). CDR1 MDHEN and CDR2 SYDVKM come from the germline V gene. The CDR3 extends over 14 amino acids. V lost 6 bases, J lost 5 bases, and 14 bases lay in between. In DNA form, the CDR3 reads TGTGCCAGCAGAGCCGTAGCGGCCCACAATGAGCAGTTCTTC. It is translated as CASRAVAAHNEQFF.

This clone was detected a few times. The chain carries TRBV29-1 and TRBJ2-2; D is possibly TRBD1 (6 bases). V dropped 6 bases and J dropped 2 bases, with 16 bases sitting between them. Germline V gene lookup returns CDR1 SQVTM and CDR2 ANQGSEA. The CDR3 sequence is 15 residues long. The CDR3 region has the DNA TGCAGCGTCACCTCCACCAGGGGAAACACCGGGGAGCTGTTTTTT. This gives the protein CSVTSTRGNTGELFF.

V is TRBV2 and J is TRBJ2-3, with D perhaps TRBD2 (6 bases). CDR1 is SNHLY, CDR2 FYNNEI, per germline. CDR3 size: 14 residues. The germline V and J ends were trimmed by 5 bases and 2 bases, with 11 bases remaining between them. CDR3 nucleotides: TGTGCCAGCAGTTGGGGACTGCACACAGATACGCAGTATTTT. Residues: CASSWGLHTDTQYF.

The chain has TRBV18 and TRBJ2-7; TRBD2 matches 11 bases. CDR3 length equals 14 residues. V lost 4 bases, J lost 3 bases, and 2 bases stayed unmatched. The germline V gene encodes CDR1 KGHSH and CDR2 LQKENI. The CDR3 loop is CASSLAGGNYEQYF. The CDR3 nucleotides are TGTGCCAGCTCACTAGCGGGGGGGAACTACGAGCAGTACTTC.

A word on this clone: This may be a read error: a much more frequent sequence differs by one nucleotide. V usage is TRBV7-3 and J usage is TRBJ1-1; 7 nucleotides agree with TRBD1. Trimming at V came to 4 bases and at J to 1 base, leaving 3 bases not matched to a gene. The germline CDR1 and CDR2 sequences are SGHTA and FQGTGA. This CDR3 is 14 amino acids long. CDR3 in DNA: TGTGCCAGCAGCTCCGGGACAGAGAACACTGAAGCTTTCTTT. This codes for CASSSGTENTEAFF.

Remarks on this clone: One junction end disagrees with the germline gene, perhaps due to a read error. The V and J genes are TRBV2 and TRBJ1-1; 9 bases agree with TRBD1. Germline V gene lookup returns CDR1 SNHLY and CDR2 FYNNEI. The CDR3 totals 14 residues. Here the CDR3 DNA reads TGTGCCAGCAGCCAGGACAGGGGAAGGACTGAAGCCTTCTTT. Translating gives CASSQDRGRTEAFF.

This clone was detected a few times. The chain recombines TRBV27 with TRBJ2-7; possibly TRBD1 for D (6 bases). The CDR3 extends over 14 amino acids. Germline values: CDR1 MNHEY, CDR2 SMNVEV (reference sequence). V lost 5 bases and J lost 1, with 12 bases in between. The CDR3 coding sequence is TGTGCCAGCAGTCGTACAGGGTTATCCTACGAGCAGTACTTC. Its translation is CASSRTGLSYEQYF.

V gene TRBV11-3 combines with J gene TRBJ2-5, with TRBD2 matching over 9 bases. This CDR3 contains 16 residues. Trimming took 5 bases from V and 1 from J; bases not matched to a gene: 8. Germline lookup yields CDR1 SGHNT and CDR2 YENEEA. The CDR3 region has the DNA TGTGCCAGCAGCCACTACCTAGCGGGACGCCAAGAGACCCAGTACTTC. The encoded protein is CASSHYLAGRQETQYF.

Concerning this clone: A far bigger clonotype differs at one base, so this is likely a read error. The rearrangement links TRBV5-1 to TRBJ2-3, with D perhaps TRBD1 (6 bases). The CDR3 is 14 residues long. The germline CDR1 and CDR2 sequences are SGHRS and YFSETQ. V was cut by 6 bases and J by 2 bases, with 13 bases left in between. The CDR3 coding sequence is TGCGCCAGCAACTTTGGGGGCCCCACAGATACGCAGTATTTT. It encodes CASNFGGPTDTQYF.

This clone was seen once. V usage is TRBV5-6 and J usage is TRBJ2-6; the match to TRBD1 covers 8 bases. Germline values: CDR1 SGHDT, CDR2 YYEEEE. The CDR3 runs to 17 residues. V lost 7 bases, J lost 1 base, and 10 bases stayed unmatched. This CDR3 reads CASGSTRQGSGANVLTF. The CDR3 region has the DNA TGTGCCAGCGGTAGCACAAGACAGGGGTCTGGGGCCAACGTCCTGACTTTC.

The J gene is TRBJ2-3, the V gene TRBV5-1; a weak D match, TRBD2 (7 bases). The CDR3 is 17 amino acids. V dropped 4 bases and J dropped 1 base, with 19 bases sitting between them. The germline V gene encodes CDR1 SGHRS and CDR2 YFSETQ. As DNA, the CDR3 is TGCGCCAGCAGCCCCTCGAGTCTAGGGGGGGGCACAGATACGCAGTATTTT. This sequence encodes CASSPSSLGGGTDTQYF. The full variable domain, in which reference TRBV5-1 and TRBJ2-3 provide the parts outside the CDR3, is KAGVTQTPRYLIKTRGQQVTLSCSPISGHRSVSWYQQTPGQGLQFLFEYFSETQRNKGNFPGRFSGRQFSNSRSEMNVSTLELGDSALYLCASSPSSLGGGTDTQYFGPGTRLTVL.

The chain links TRBV5-1 to TRBJ2-7; TRBD2 matches at 7 bases. There are 14 residues in the CDR3. The ends lost 9 bases at V and 1 base at J; junction bases unmatched: 10. Per germline, CDR1 SGHRS and CDR2 YFSETQ. Here the CDR3 DNA reads TGCGCCACCCAGCGGGACGGGCGTTCCTACGAGCAGTACTTC. Translation gives CATQRDGRSYEQYF.

As to this clone: A far more abundant clone sits one base away, making this likely a read error. This chain joins TRBV4-1 and TRBJ2-7; D possibly corresponds to TRBD2 (5 bases). V was pared by 2 bases and J by 6 bases, with 5 bases between. Germline assignment: CDR1 MGHRA and CDR2 YSYEKL. The CDR3 covers 11 residues. CDR3 DNA sequence: TGCGCCAGCAGCCAACGGGGCGAGCAGTACTTC. Translation: CASSQRGEQYF.

The rearrangement joins TRBV29-1 to TRBJ2-5; D is uncertain. The DNA matches TRBJ2-7 better at its end, which makes the J call doubtful. CDR3 length equals 13 residues. Germline V CDR1 and CDR2: SQVTM, ANQGSEA. The CDR3 DNA reads TGCAGCGTTGATGTGGATGGGACCTACGAGCAGTACTTC. Encoded protein: CSVDVDGTYEQYF.

The gene calls are TRBV6-5 and TRBJ1-1; D is unclear. Trimming cost V 6 bases and J 5 bases, with 7 bases left between them. This CDR3 spans 11 amino acids. Germline values: CDR1 MNHEY, CDR2 SVGAGI. The CDR3 nucleotides are TGTGCCAGCAGATCCAAAACTGAAGCTTTCTTT. Encoded protein: CASRSKTEAFF.

The genes are TRBV28 and TRBJ2-5, with 12 bases matching TRBD1. This CDR3 has 15 residues. Germline assignment: CDR1 MDHEN and CDR2 SYDVKM. V lost 3 bases, J lost 4 bases, and 3 bases stayed unmatched. The CDR3 coding sequence is TGTGCCAGCAGTTTTGGGACAGGGGGCCTAGAGACCCAGTACTTC. It codes for CASSFGTGGLETQYF.

CDR3 nucleotide sequence: TGTGCCAGCAGTCAATTAGGCGAGCAGTACTTC. Protein product: CASSQLGEQYF. V is TRBV21-1 and J is TRBJ2-7. TRBV21-1 has pseudogene status. There are 11 residues in the CDR3.

The chain recombines TRBV6-6 with TRBJ2-4; 8 bases are shared with TRBD1. In germline, CDR1 is MNHNY, CDR2 SVGAGI (reference sequence). CDR3 size: 14 residues. With V trimmed by 2 bases and J by 11 bases, 8 bases remained unmatched. The CDR3 is CASSYDGQGGFQYF. CDR3 sequence (DNA): TGTGCCAGCAGTTACGACGGACAGGGAGGTTTTCAGTACTTC.

V gene TRBV9 combines with J gene TRBJ1-1, with 9 bases that match TRBD1. There are 14 residues in the CDR3. The ends lost 3 bases at V and 4 bases at J; junction bases unmatched: 4. The germline CDR1 and CDR2 sequences are SGDLS and YYNGEE. This CDR3 reads CASSAGTGSTEAFF. In DNA form, the CDR3 reads TGTGCCAGCAGCGCGGGGACAGGGAGCACTGAAGCTTTCTTT.

The chain recombines TRBV29-1 with TRBJ1-1; tentative D call: TRBD1 (6 bases). The CDR3 is made up of 13 amino acids. V gave up 6 bases and J gave up 3 bases, with 14 bases separating them. CDR1 is SQVTM and CDR2 is ANQGSEA in the germline V gene. CDR3 amino acids: CSVVTGSDTEAFF. The DNA of the CDR3 is TGCAGCGTAGTTACAGGGTCTGACACTGAAGCTTTCTTT. The variable domain in full, with the rest retrieved from reference TRBV29-1 and TRBJ1-1, is SAVISQKPSRDICQRGTSLTIQCQVDSQVTMMFWYRQQPGQSLTLIATANQGSEATYESGFVIDKFPISRPNLTFSTLTVSNMSPEDSSIYLCSVVTGSDTEAFFGQGTRLTVV.

This chain connects TRBV29-1 to TRBJ2-5, with a weak D call TRBD2 (6 bases). This CDR3 has 12 residues. V was pared by 7 bases and J by 11 bases, with 20 bases between. Germline V gene data show CDR1 as SQVTM and CDR2 as ANQGSEA. The CDR3 DNA follows: TGCAGCGCCACAGGACTGGGACGGGAGCAGTACTTC. It translates to CSATGLGREQYF.

Notes on this clone: The junction differs from germline at one of its ends, possibly a read error. Here the CDR3 DNA reads TGTGCTAGCAGCCCGGGACTAGCGGGAGGTGGGGATACGCAGTATTTT. As protein: CASSPGLAGGGDTQYF. The V call is TRBV7-7, the J call TRBJ2-3; 15 bases match TRBD2. The CDR3 consists of 16 residues. Germline-derived CDR1 and CDR2 are SSHAT and FNYEAQ (reference sequence).

The V call is TRBV27, the J call TRBJ2-7; TRBD2 agrees at 10 bases. V shed 9 bases and J 3 bases; nucleotides not matched to a gene: 5. CDR1 is MNHEY and CDR2 is SMNVEV in the germline V gene (reference sequence). CDR3 length: 13 residues. CDR3 in DNA: TGTGCCAGTAGCGGGAGGCCCAACTACGAGCAGTACTTC. It translates to CASSGRPNYEQYF.

This clone was detected a few times. V is TRBV4-3 and J is TRBJ2-3; 9 bases align to TRBD2. Per the germline V gene, CDR1 is LGHNA and CDR2 is YSLEER. The CDR3 is 17 residues long. V lost 2 bases, J lost 1 base, and 7 bases stayed unmatched. The DNA for the CDR3 is TGCGCCAGCAGCCAAAAAGGGGCTAGCGGGGGCACAGATACGCAGTATTTT. Its protein is CASSQKGASGGTDTQYF.

This clone appeared once. The chain is built from TRBV4-1 and TRBJ2-2; possible D gene TRBD1, 5 bases. Trimming shortened V by 2 bases and J by 1 base, and 14 bases separated the two germline ends. Germline V gene sequence: CDR1 MGHRA, CDR2 YSYEKL. CDR3 length: 17 amino acids. As DNA, the CDR3 is TGCGCCAGCAGCCAAAGACGAGACAGATTGAACACCGGGGAGCTGTTTTTT. Encoded protein: CASSQRRDRLNTGELFF.

The V call is TRBV30, the J call TRBJ2-2; perhaps TRBD2 as D (7 bases). This CDR3 comprises 19 residues. Germline CDR1 reads GTSNPN; CDR2 reads SVGIG (reference sequence). The V gene lost 4 bases and the J gene lost 1 base, with 25 bases spanning the gap. CDR3 nucleotides: TGTGCCTGGATAGGCCTGGGGGGCAGGCTAGCGGAGAACACCGGGGAGCTGTTTTTT. Amino acids: CAWIGLGGRLAENTGELFF.